This T cell receptor beta chain was observed in a study of T cell repertoires and HLA-DP antigens. General observations from the study: Pre-culture clonality, approximately 0.04, was far below sorted CD137+ clonality of about 0.4.

Untouched CD4+ T cells were isolated by negative selection, averaging roughly 98% purity. As regards this clone: Its antigen is as yet unknown.

Here immunoSEQ multiplex PCR was the method, and the copy in TCRdb shows in-frame clones only, minus some. In the table there are some 120,000 clones, 92% of which are singletons. Looked up from germline, CDR1 is MGHRA and CDR2 is YSYEKL. This CDR3 is 15 amino acids long. Trimming removed 4 bases from V and 7 bases from J; junction bases left unmatched: 9. The chain is built from TRBV4-1 and TRBJ2-1; 8 bases are a match to TRBD2. What was sequenced was CD4+ T cells from PBMCs. The origin of this receptor is a woman aged 18-35 years in good health and CMV-seronegative. The CDR3 coding sequence is TGCGCCAGCAGCCGCGGACTAGCTTCCATTAATGAGCAGTTCTTC. This gives the protein CASSRGLASINEQFF.